The T cell receptor (beta chain) under discussion was sequenced for a study of T cell responses to AZD1222 COVID-19 vaccine. Whole-study findings and limits: Possibly, clonal diversity was underestimated; donors were largely white British and included more females.

Second-dose recipients at about 4 or about 12 weeks were treated as one pooled group. Sequenced by immunoSEQ multiplex PCR; TCRdb stores in-frame clones only, minus some. Here the sample spans around 150,000 clones, more than 85% being singletons. Germline V gene lookup returns CDR1 MGHRA and CDR2 YSYEKL. The CDR3 sequence is 16 residues long. V dropped 3 bases and J dropped 8 bases, with 19 bases sitting between them. Turning to this clone: Its antigen is not identified.

The chain has TRBV4-1 and TRBJ1-4; the D gene is possibly TRBD1 (5 bases). The source of this sequence is an adult who received the AZD1222 COVID-19 vaccine. Source: peripheral blood, taken 28 days after the second AZD1222 dose. The CDR3 coding sequence is TGCGCCAGCAGCCATTTCCCCAGGGATCCAAGGGAAAAACTGTTTTTT. Protein product: CASSHFPRDPREKLFF.